This T cell receptor beta chain originates from a study of T-cell reconstitution after alpha-beta-depleted transplantation in children. J gave up 0 bases and V 4 bases, and 7 bases lay outside the gene matches. Germline CDR1 and CDR2: SGHRS and YFSETQ. The CDR3 totals 16 residues. At least ten counts were recorded for this clonotype. Its antigen remains unknown. Study-level findings and limits: At around two months after transplant, the alpha-beta T cells were reportedly derived from several hundred expanded clones that came from non-depleted graft cells. T cells produced anew were the main source of T-cell counts and diversity one year after transplant.

This sample's TCRbeta library carried unique molecular identifier barcodes. TCRdb analysed the PCR reads with MiXCR anew, one entry per CDR3 protein. The profile shows roughly 670,000 distinct CDR3 sequences, over 10% of them singletons. The source was PBMCs, collected before TCRalphabeta/CD19-depleted stem cell transplant. This TCR was recovered from a girl between 2 and 10 years old with congenital amegakaryocytic thrombocytopenia, due to receive a stem cell transplant. The chain is built from TRBV5-1 and TRBJ2-1; 7 bases fit TRBD2. CDR3 DNA sequence: TGCGCCAGCAGCGGGCAAACTAGCGCCTCCTACAATGAGCAGTTCTTC. Residues: CASSGQTSASYNEQFF.